The next 10 T cell receptor beta chains were all read from a single sample in a study of sequential checkpoint blockade in melanoma. Treatment specified: randomized to nivolumab then ipilimumab (arm A) or the reverse (arm B). Produced via immunoSEQ multiplex PCR; TCRdb's table is partial and in-frame only. The data contain about 29,000 clones, approximately 77% of them seen just once; the ten biggest clones take up less than 15%. Sequencing used CD8+ T cells sorted from blood (inferred from file names), obtained from a patient given nivolumab and ipilimumab in sequence. The source of these receptors is a human donor with melanoma.

This clone was detected only a few times. The J gene is TRBJ2-5, the V gene TRBV4-1, with D unresolved. CDR1 and CDR2 from the germline V gene are MGHRA and YSYEKL. V dropped 2 bases and J dropped 7 bases, with 17 bases sitting between them. CDR3 length: 15 residues. This chain's CDR3 is CASSQSPGSVWTQYF. The CDR3 nucleotides read TGCGCCAGCAGCCAAAGCCCGGGTAGTGTTTGGACCCAGTACTTC.

The V gene is TRBV10-1, the J gene TRBJ1-6, with TRBD1 identical over 12 bases. Germline V gene data show CDR1 as WNHNN and CDR2 as SYGVQD (reference sequence). The ends lost 4 bases at V and 1 base at J; junction bases unmatched: 5. The CDR3 sequence is 18 residues long. The CDR3 loop is CASSGDRGRGSYNSPLHF. The CDR3 bases are TGCGCCAGCAGTGGGGACAGGGGGCGCGGGTCCTATAATTCACCCCTCCACTTT.

J is TRBJ2-5 and V is TRBV18; 12 nucleotides agree with TRBD2. The CDR3 has 16 residues. J lost 8 bases, V lost 6 bases, and 13 bases had no gene match. CDR1 KGHSH and CDR2 LQKENI come from the germline V gene. CDR3 residues: CASSPGSASGGGTQYF. CDR3 bases: TGTGCCAGCTCTCCAGGGTCGGCTAGCGGGGGGGGAACCCAGTACTTC.

V and J are TRBV19 and TRBJ1-1; 8 bases fit TRBD1. CDR3 length equals 13 residues. Looked up from germline, CDR1 is LNHDA and CDR2 is SQIVND (reference sequence). The ends lost 5 bases at V and 7 bases at J; junction bases unmatched: 6. The CDR3 here is CASSYTGGNEAFF. The CDR3 DNA reads TGTGCCAGTAGTTACACAGGGGGGAATGAAGCTTTCTTT.

V and J are TRBV28 and TRBJ1-1, with TRBD1 as a possible D gene (5 bases). Germline V CDR1 and CDR2: MDHEN, SYDVKM. This CDR3 is built from 15 residues. Trimming shortened V by 6 bases and J by 3 bases, and 17 bases separated the two germline ends. Written as DNA, the CDR3 is TGTGCCAGCAGCCTCACTGGACAACCCTACACTGAAGCTTTCTTT. This translates into CASSLTGQPYTEAFF. Full variable domain (remainder filled in from reference TRBV28 and TRBJ1-1): DVKVTQSSRYLVKRTGEKVFLECVQDMDHENMFWYRQDPGLGLRLIYFSYDVKMKEKGDIPEGYSVSREKKERFSLILESASTNQTSMYLCASSLTGQPYTEAFFGQGTRLTVV.

The CDR3 spells CASSLLAGDCEQYF. CDR3 DNA sequence: TGTGCCAGCAGCCTACTAGCGGGGGACTGTGAGCAGTACTTC. V usage is TRBV11-3 and J usage is TRBJ2-7; 11 bases map to TRBD2. This CDR3 region has 14 residues. Germline V gene lookup returns CDR1 SGHNT and CDR2 YENEEA. Trimming took 5 bases from V and 7 from J; bases not matched to a gene: 7. The variable domain in full, with the rest retrieved from reference TRBV11-3 and TRBJ2-7, is EAGVVQSPRYKIIEKKQPVAFWCNPISGHNTLYWYLQNLGQGPELLIRYENEEAVDDSQLPKDRFSAERLKGVDSTLKIQPAELGDSAVYLCASSLLAGDCEQYFGPGTRLTVT.

Concerning this clone itself: The junction shows a germline mismatch at one end, possibly a read error. The genes are TRBV2 and TRBJ1-4; D unclear. The CDR3 spans 15 residues. From germline, CDR1 is SNHLY and CDR2 FYNNEI. CDR3 bases: TGTGCCAGCGGTGAGGGCACGACAACTAATGAAAAACTGTTTTTT. This codes for CASGEGTTTNEKLFF.

This chain joins TRBV29-1 and TRBJ2-1, with TRBD1 matching 9 bases. CDR1 SQVTM and CDR2 ANQGSEA come from the germline V gene. After removal of 6 bases from V and 7 bases from J, the junction contained 7 bases not matched to a gene. The CDR3 consists of 13 residues. The CDR3 protein is CSVPGQGFNEQFF. Written as DNA, the CDR3 is TGCAGCGTGCCGGGACAGGGATTTAATGAGCAGTTCTTC.

The chain uses TRBV30 and TRBJ1-5; 9 nucleotides match TRBD1. V lost 0 bases to trimming and J lost 5 bases; unmatched junction nucleotides: 5. The CDR3 sequence is 15 residues long. Germline V gene data show CDR1 as GTSNPN and CDR2 as SVGIG (reference sequence). CDR3: CAWSVTGQGYQPQHF. The CDR3 DNA follows: TGTGCCTGGAGTGTAACGGGACAGGGATATCAGCCCCAGCATTTT. Full variable domain (remainder filled in from reference TRBV30 and TRBJ1-5): SQTIHQWPATLVQPVGSPLSLECTVEGTSNPNLYWYRQAAGRGLQLLFYSVGIGQISSEVPQNLSASRPQDRQFILSSKKLLLSDSGFYLCAWSVTGQGYQPQHFGDGTRLSIL.

V is TRBV27 and J is TRBJ2-1, with 10 bases fitting TRBD2. Germline V gene lookup returns CDR1 MNHEY and CDR2 SMNVEV (reference sequence). Trimming took 5 bases from V and 3 from J; bases not matched to a gene: 4. This CDR3 spans 15 amino acids. This chain's CDR3 is CASSILAGSYNEQFF. The CDR3 coding sequence is TGTGCCAGCAGTATACTAGCGGGGAGCTACAATGAGCAGTTCTTC.